The 16 T cell receptor beta chains below all came from one sample that was sequenced in a study of Graves' ophthalmopathy and Graves' hyperthyroidism. The authors amplified TCR beta CDR3 regions, and they did so from RNA transcripts for repertoire sequencing. After a first-round RT-PCR with HTBI primers, a second-round multiplex PCR was run. TCRdb re-called the multiplex PCR reads with MiXCR, one entry per CDR3 protein. The sample consists of some 520,000 distinct CDR3 sequences, roughly an eighth of them appearing once. Sequencing input: blood. These receptors came from a woman in her 30s with Graves' ophthalmopathy.

At least ten counts were recorded for this clonotype. For the CDR3, the DNA is TGTGCCAGCAGCGAGTGGTCCACGGGCGCTGAGACCCAGTACTTC. Amino acids: CASSEWSTGAETQYF. The rearrangement joins TRBV27 to TRBJ2-5; D gene unclear. The germline V gene has CDR1 MNHEY and CDR2 SMNVEV (reference sequence). V dropped 6 bases and J dropped 5 bases, with 19 bases sitting between them. This CDR3 has 15 residues.

This clonotype occurred a few times. The CDR3 spells CASIEKSGTGDAGELFF. The CDR3 nucleotides read TGTGCCAGCATCGAAAAATCCGGGACAGGGGATGCCGGGGAGCTGTTTTTT. The chain joins TRBV6-4 to TRBJ2-2; 10 nucleotides align to TRBD1. The CDR3 runs to 17 residues. Germline CDR1 MRHNA, CDR2 SNTAGT. With 7 bases clipped from V and 6 bases from J, the junction kept 14 bases outside the gene matches.

CDR3 sequence reads: CASSEGIASNQPQHF. The CDR3 DNA follows: TGTGCCAGCAGTGAAGGTATAGCTAGCAATCAGCCCCAGCATTTT. The chain joins TRBV2 to TRBJ1-5; D remains ambiguous. Germline V gives CDR1 SNHLY, CDR2 FYNNEI. V lost 1 base and J lost 0, with 7 bases in between. The CDR3 runs 15 residues. Full variable domain (rest looked up from reference TRBV2 and TRBJ1-5): EPEVTQTPSHQVTQMGQEVILRCVPISNHLYFYWYRQILGQKVEFLVSFYNNEISEKSEIFDDQFSVERPDGSNFTLKIRSTKLEDSAMYFCASSEGIASNQPQHFGDGTRLSIL.

This clonotype was observed at least ten times. V gene TRBV11-2 combines with J gene TRBJ1-5; TRBD1 is a possible D gene (5 bases). The CDR3 is 15 amino acids. V lost 0 bases, J lost 6 bases, and 12 bases lay in between. Germline assignment: CDR1 SGHAT and CDR2 FQNNGV. CDR3 sequence (DNA): TGTGCCAGCAGCTTAGACGGTGGGGCTCGTCAGCCCCAGCATTTT. It specifies CASSLDGGARQPQHF.

This clonotype was detected many times. Written as DNA, the CDR3 is TGCGCCAGCAGCGTCCGGGACAGGGACTACACCTTC. The encoded protein is CASSVRDRDYTF. The chain combines TRBV5-1 with TRBJ1-2; TRBD1 matches 9 bases. Germline V CDR1 and CDR2: SGHRS, YFSETQ. The length of the CDR3 is 12 residues. Trimming took 4 bases from V and 10 from J; bases not matched to a gene: 5.

The gene calls are TRBV28 and TRBJ1-2; no clear D. The CDR3 has 11 amino acids. V was shortened by 9 bases and J by 8 bases, with 13 bases between the two germline ends. CDR1 and CDR2 from the germline V gene are MDHEN and SYDVKM. The DNA for the CDR3 is TGTGCCAGTGGCGGGGTAACGGGCTACACCTTC. This codes for CASGGVTGYTF.

This clonotype has at least ten counts. This chain joins TRBV6-2 or TRBV6-3 and TRBJ2-7; D may match TRBD1 or TRBD2 (5 bases each). The V end lost 4 bases, the J end lost 2 bases, and 18 bases lay between the germline ends. This CDR3 spans 16 amino acids. Germline CDR1 and CDR2: MNHEY and SVGEGT. For the CDR3, the DNA is TGTGCCAGCAGTTTCGGGGCAGAAAAAAGTCCCTACGAGCAGTACTTC. It is translated as CASSFGAEKSPYEQYF.

This clonotype has a handful of counts. V is TRBV30 and J is TRBJ1-5; 10 bases agree with TRBD1. The germline V gene has CDR1 GTSNPN and CDR2 SVGIG (reference sequence). The CDR3 contains 15 residues. Unmatched junction bases numbered 5, after V lost 0 bases and J lost 6 bases. The CDR3 region is CAWSVRTGGSQPQHF. The CDR3 DNA is TGTGCCTGGAGTGTAAGGACAGGGGGGAGTCAGCCCCAGCATTTT.

This clonotype was seen a handful of times. The rearrangement uses TRBV5-4 and TRBJ1-2, with 9 bases lining up with TRBD1. The CDR3 is 15 residues long. Looked up from germline, CDR1 is SGHNT and CDR2 is YYREEE (reference sequence). The V and J ends lost 0 bases and 7 bases, in that order; junction bases with no gene match: 7. The CDR3 protein is CASSLGGTGRLGYTF. DNA for the CDR3: TGTGCCAGCAGCTTGGGAGGGACAGGGCGTCTTGGCTACACCTTC.

This clonotype was picked up many times. This chain links TRBV6-1 with TRBJ2-5, with 11 bases lining up with TRBD2. The V gene end was trimmed by 6 bases and the J gene end by 4 bases; junction bases not matched to a gene: 7. Per the germline V gene, CDR1 is MNHNS and CDR2 is SASEGT. This CDR3 contains 15 residues. The CDR3 nucleotides read TGTGCCAGCAGCCACCTAGGGACTAGCGGAGAGACCCAGTACTTC. It is translated as CASSHLGTSGETQYF.

Notes on this clonotype: This may come from a read error, since a much larger clone is one base off. The chain joins TRBV15 to TRBJ1-1; D is unresolved. Per germline, CDR1 LNHNV and CDR2 YYDKDF (reference sequence). This CDR3 has 13 residues. This chain's CDR3 is CDTRHRGRTEAFF. The CDR3 DNA follows: TGTGACACGAGACATAGAGGGAGGACTGAAGCTTTCTTT.

The V and J genes are TRBV11-2 and TRBJ2-2; TRBD1 matches at 7 bases. The germline CDR1 and CDR2 sequences are SGHAT and FQNNGV. The CDR3 extends over 16 amino acids. Trimming removed 5 bases from V and 2 bases from J; junction bases left unmatched: 8. This CDR3 reads CASSDYRGANTGELFF. CDR3 nucleotide sequence: TGTGCCAGCAGCGACTACAGGGGTGCAAACACCGGGGAGCTGTTTTTT.

This clonotype was detected ten times or more. The chain couples TRBV4-1 to TRBJ2-3; perhaps TRBD2 as D (5 bases). CDR1 MGHRA and CDR2 YSYEKL come from the germline V gene. The CDR3 has 14 residues. V lost 1 base and J lost 6, with 11 bases in between. The CDR3 coding sequence is TGCGCCAGCAGCCAAGCCGCGGGTCCCGATACGCAGTATTTT. Its translation is CASSQAAGPDTQYF.

This clonotype was recorded a few times. This chain connects TRBV6-2 or TRBV6-3 to TRBJ1-1, with D unclear. Trimming left V 2 bases short and J 5 bases short, with 27 bases between. This CDR3 is 19 amino acids long. Per germline, CDR1 MNHEY and CDR2 SVGEGT. The DNA for the CDR3 is TGTGCCAGCAGTTACCAGATCGTGTGGGAACCTCTCACGGGGACTGAAGCTTTCTTT. Its protein is CASSYQIVWEPLTGTEAFF.

V gene TRBV20-1 combines with J gene TRBJ2-5; D is possibly TRBD1 (6 bases). Germline V CDR1 and CDR2: DFQATT, SNEGSKA (reference sequence). Trimming shortened V by 0 bases and J by 1 base, and 9 bases separated the two germline ends. This CDR3 contains 14 residues. The CDR3 nucleotides read TGCAGTGCTAGAGATCCCAGGGGCCAAGAGACCCAGTACTTC. It codes for CSARDPRGQETQYF.

This clonotype was seen repeatedly, ten times or more. The V call is TRBV28, the J call TRBJ1-1, with D maybe TRBD1 (5 bases). CDR1 is MDHEN and CDR2 is SYDVKM in the germline V gene. Trimming stripped 7 bases from V and 0 bases from J, with 18 bases between. There are 16 residues in the CDR3. CDR3 sequence: CASTLGGGPMNTEAFF. The DNA for the CDR3 is TGTGCCAGCACCCTAGGCGGGGGACCGATGAACACTGAAGCTTTCTTT.